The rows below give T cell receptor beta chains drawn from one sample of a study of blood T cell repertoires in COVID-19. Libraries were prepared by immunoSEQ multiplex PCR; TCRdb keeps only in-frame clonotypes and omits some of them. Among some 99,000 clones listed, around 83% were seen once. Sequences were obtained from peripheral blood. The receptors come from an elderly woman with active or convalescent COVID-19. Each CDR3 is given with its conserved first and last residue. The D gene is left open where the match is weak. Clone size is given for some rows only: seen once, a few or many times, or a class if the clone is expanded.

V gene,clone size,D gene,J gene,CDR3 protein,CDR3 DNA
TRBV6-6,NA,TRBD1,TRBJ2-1,CASSRTGLVNEQFF,TGTGCCAGCAGTCGGACAGGGTTGGTCAATGAGCAGTTCTTC
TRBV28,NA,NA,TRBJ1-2,CASSSPTGLDGYTF,TGTGCCAGCAGCTCACCGACAGGCCTGGACGGCTACACCTTC
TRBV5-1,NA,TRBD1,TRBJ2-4,CASSSDRGLDIQYF,TGCGCCAGCAGCTCGGACAGGGGGCTAGACATTCAGTACTTC
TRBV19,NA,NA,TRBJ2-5,CASSTRTPTRQETQYF,TGTGCCAGTAGTACGCGGACTCCGACCAGACAAGAGACCCAGTACTTC
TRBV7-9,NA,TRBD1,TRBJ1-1,CASSRTGGIGEAFF,TGTGCCAGCTCGAGGACAGGGGGAATTGGTGAAGCTTTCTTT
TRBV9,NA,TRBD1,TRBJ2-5,CASSVALQGARETQYF,TGTGCCAGCAGCGTAGCTCTCCAGGGGGCACGGGAGACCCAGTACTTC
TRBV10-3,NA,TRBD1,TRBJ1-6,CAISETDRVVNSPLHF,TGTGCCATCAGTGAGACCGACAGGGTTGTTAATTCACCCCTCCACTTT
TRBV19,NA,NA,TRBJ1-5,CASSFREYNQPQHF,TGTGCCAGTAGCTTCAGGGAATACAATCAGCCCCAGCATTTT
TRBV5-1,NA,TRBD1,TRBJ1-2,CASSLEGQGVGGYTF,TGCGCCAGCAGCTTGGAAGGACAGGGCGTGGGTGGCTACACCTTC
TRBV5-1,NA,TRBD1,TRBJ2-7,CASSLSGQGSYEQYF,TGCGCCAGCAGCTTGTCTGGACAGGGGTCTTACGAGCAGTACTTC
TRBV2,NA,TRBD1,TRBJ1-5,CASSAQGSNQPQHF,TGTGCCAGCAGTGCACAGGGGAGCAATCAGCCCCAGCATTTT
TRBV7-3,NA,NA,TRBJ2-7,CASSPGTPTAYEQYF,TGTGCCAGCAGCCCCGGGACTCCCACCGCCTACGAGCAGTACTTC
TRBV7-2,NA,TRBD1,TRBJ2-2,CASSPWDRETGELFF,TGTGCCAGCAGCCCGTGGGACAGGGAGACCGGGGAGCTGTTTTTT
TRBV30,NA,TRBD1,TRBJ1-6,CAWIRQGPTYNSPLHF,TGTGCCTGGATTAGACAGGGACCTACCTATAATTCACCCCTCCACTTT
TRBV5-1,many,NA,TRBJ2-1,CASSPTGVATQANEQFF,TGCGCCAGCAGCCCTACGGGGGTAGCGACACAAGCCAATGAGCAGTTCTTC
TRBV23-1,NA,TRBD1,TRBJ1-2,CASHLAGTGACETYGYTF,TGCGCCAGCCATCTCGCCGGGACAGGGGCATGCGAAACCTATGGCTACACCTTC
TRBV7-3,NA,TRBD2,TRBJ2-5,CASSKGLAGGAETQYF,TGTGCCAGCAGCAAGGGACTAGCGGGAGGGGCAGAGACCCAGTACTTC